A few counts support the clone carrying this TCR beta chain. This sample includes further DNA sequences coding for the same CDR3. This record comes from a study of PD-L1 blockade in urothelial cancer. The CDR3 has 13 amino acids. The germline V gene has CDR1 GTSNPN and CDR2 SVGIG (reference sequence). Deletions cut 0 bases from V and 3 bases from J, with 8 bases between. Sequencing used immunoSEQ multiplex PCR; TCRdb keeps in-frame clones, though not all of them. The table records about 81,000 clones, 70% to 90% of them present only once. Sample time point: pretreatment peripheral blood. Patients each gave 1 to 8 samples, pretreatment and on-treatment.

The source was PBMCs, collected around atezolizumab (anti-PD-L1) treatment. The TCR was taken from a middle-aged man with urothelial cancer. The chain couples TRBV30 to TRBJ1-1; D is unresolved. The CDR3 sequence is CAWSVRRDTEAFF. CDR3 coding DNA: TGTGCCTGGAGTGTAAGGCGGGACACTGAAGCTTTCTTT.